This TCR beta chain was captured in a study of blood T cell repertoires in COVID-19. Turning to the study itself: COVID-19 samples, acute and convalescent, were from the United States, Italy and Spain.

This CDR3 region has 15 residues. CDR1 SNHLY and CDR2 FYNNEI come from the germline V gene. Trimming took 4 bases from V and 7 from J; bases not matched to a gene: 9. Authors' methods: Quantification of nucleated cells was approximated via reference gene primer amplification. Profiling relied on immunoSEQ multiplex PCR, and the TCRdb table lists in-frame clones only, not all of them. V and J calls and clone size follow that table, whereas D and trimming were derived from the DNA. The sample shows some 270,000 clones, about 91% of them seen only once. The study recruited exposed participants who had met a COVID-19 case within 2 weeks before entry.

This chain connects TRBV2 to TRBJ2-1; 8 nucleotides match TRBD1. This sequence was found in a man aged 40-55 years who had been exposed to COVID-19. Sequencing used PBMCs or T cells enriched from blood (not recorded which). The CDR3 here is CASSAWTGRTNEQFF. DNA of the CDR3: TGTGCCAGCAGTGCGTGGACAGGGAGGACTAATGAGCAGTTCTTC.